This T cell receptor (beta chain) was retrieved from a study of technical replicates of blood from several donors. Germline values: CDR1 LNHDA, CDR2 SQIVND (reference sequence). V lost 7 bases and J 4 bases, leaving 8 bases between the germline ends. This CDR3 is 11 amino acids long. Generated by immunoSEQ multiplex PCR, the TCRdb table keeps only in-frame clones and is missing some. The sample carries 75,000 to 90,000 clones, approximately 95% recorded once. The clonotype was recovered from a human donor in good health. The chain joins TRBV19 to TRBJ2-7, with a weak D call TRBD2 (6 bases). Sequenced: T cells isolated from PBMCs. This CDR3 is CASKEGYEQYF. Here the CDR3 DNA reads TGTGCCAGTAAGGAGGGGTACGAGCAGTACTTC. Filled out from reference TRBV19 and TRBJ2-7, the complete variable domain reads DGGITQSPKYLFRKEGQNVTLSCEQNLNHDAMYWYRQDPGQGLRLIYYSQIVNDFQKGDIAEGYSVSREKKESFPLTVTSAQKNPTAFYLCASKEGYEQYFGPGTRLTVT.